Included here is one TCR beta chain sequence, with context. Its antigen remains unidentified. This CDR3 region has 13 residues. V was pared by 7 bases and J by 3 bases, with 5 bases of the junction left unmatched. CDR1 is SNHLY and CDR2 is FYNNEI in the germline V gene. Sequencing used immunoSEQ v3.0 at survey level. Assay: immunoSEQ multiplex PCR; the TCRdb copy retains only in-frame clones and omits some. Of roughly 16,000 clones listed, approximately 95% were seen once; the top ten hold more than 1.3%. At least one PBMC sample before ART and at least two after were required. This sample is part of a study of long-term antiretroviral therapy in people with HIV. Overall study context: The oldest samples precede the 2015 immediate-ART recommendation by about a decade.

Study-level results: Narrower CDR3 length ranges marked HIV repertoires relative to controls.

The chain uses TRBV2 and TRBJ2-7; 8 nucleotides align to TRBD1. The sequence came from a young man with HIV. The sequenced sample was unsorted PBMCs, obtained around 10 years after starting antiretroviral therapy. CDR3 residues: CASTPDRGYEQYF. Here the CDR3 DNA reads TGTGCCAGCACCCCCGACAGGGGCTACGAGCAGTACTTC.